This entry lists 5 T cell receptor beta chains sequenced from one sample in a study of T cell clonality in common variable immunodeficiency. TCRdb's table, derived via immunoSEQ multiplex PCR, lists solely in-frame clones and lacks some. This sample carries more than 30,000 clones, none of them present only once. Source material: peripheral blood mononuclear cells. These receptors originate from a person aged 18-70 years in good health.

This clone was seen many times. The read terminates 3 residues ahead of where the CDR3 ends, so the germline J gene completes it. The chain combines TRBV4-2 with TRBJ2-7; the D gene is possibly TRBD2 (6 bases). Germline-derived CDR1 and CDR2 are LGHNA and YNFKEQ. The CDR3 sequence is 15 residues long. The V gene lost 3 bases and the J gene lost 5 bases, with 17 bases spanning the gap. The CDR3 reads CASSQGGTSNHEQYF. The part of the CDR3 DNA that was read is TGTGCCAGCAGCCAGGGAGGTACTAGTAACCACGAG.

This clone was observed many times. The CDR3 end lies 3 residues beyond the end of the read and is filled in from the germline J gene. The J gene is TRBJ2-3, the V gene TRBV19; tentatively, D is TRBD2 (6 bases). The CDR3 length is 15 residues. V lost 1 base and J lost 3, with 11 bases in between. Germline lookup yields CDR1 LNHDA and CDR2 SQIVND (reference sequence). Here the CDR3 reads CASSIGRDFTDTQYF. Incomplete CDR3 DNA: TGTGCCAGTAGTATAGGCCGGGACTTTACAGATACG.

This clone showed up many times. The CDR3 is cut off 3 residues early in the read; its end comes from the germline J gene. The chain uses TRBV20-1 and TRBJ2-1, with D perhaps matching TRBD2 (5 bases). Trimming took 0 bases from V and 9 from J, leaving 12 bases between them. In germline, CDR1 is DFQATT, CDR2 SNEGSKA (reference sequence). This CDR3 has 13 residues. The part of the CDR3 DNA that was read is TGCAGTGCTAGAGAGTGGCTAGCAGCTGAG. Translated: CSAREWLAAE. The CDR3, in full, reads CSAREWLAAEQFF.

There are many counts of this clone. This CDR3 is CASSGGTSGRDAGELFF. The DNA read from the CDR3 is TGTGCCAGCAGTGGGGGGACTAGCGGGAGGGACGCCGGGGAG. The chain joins TRBV2 to TRBJ2-2, with 16 bases identical to TRBD2. The read stops 3 residues short of the end of the CDR3; the missing end is completed from the germline J gene. The V and J ends lost 4 bases and 6 bases, in that order; junction bases with no gene match: 5. The CDR3 runs 17 residues. Germline lookup yields CDR1 SNHLY and CDR2 FYNNEI. The entire variable domain, with the rest obtained from reference TRBV2 and TRBJ2-2, is as follows: EPEVTQTPSHQVTQMGQEVILRCVPISNHLYFYWYRQILGQKVEFLVSFYNNEISEKSEIFDDQFSVERPDGSNFTLKIRSTKLEDSAMYFCASSGGTSGRDAGELFFGEGSRLTVL.

In this sample, this clone turned up many times. The CDR3 end falls 3 residues outside the read, so it is completed with the germline J gene. The rearrangement links TRBV6-2 or TRBV6-3 to TRBJ2-1, with 14 bases that match TRBD2. Germline assignment: CDR1 MNHEY and CDR2 SVGEGT. V was pared by 5 bases and J by 6 bases, with 0 bases of the junction left unmatched. The CDR3 is made up of 14 amino acids. The DNA read from the CDR3 is TGTGCCAGCAGTGGACTAGCGGGAGGCAATGAG. This gives the protein CASSGLAGGNE. The complete CDR3 sequence is CASSGLAGGNEQFF.